The clone carrying this T cell receptor beta chain was counted ten times or more. The antigen is not known. CDR3 length: 13 amino acids. CDR1 and CDR2 from the germline V gene are SGHAT and FQNNGV. Trimming removed 5 bases from V and 5 bases from J; junction bases left unmatched: 2. This entry comes from a study of T cells in Graves' hyperthyroidism and ophthalmopathy. Study-wide results and limits: Median prediction lead before ophthalmopathy onset was 6.5 months with the model. Expanded thyroid clonotypes (above 0.001) were mostly also found in blood.

Amplification targeted TCR beta CDR3 regions from RNA transcripts. The primer set for the first-round RT-PCR of the TCR CDR3 was HTBI. TCRdb passed the multiplex PCR reads through MiXCR, listing each CDR3 protein once. The table has around 580,000 distinct CDR3 sequences, around 45% seen once. The chain is built from TRBV11-2 and TRBJ1-5; TRBD1 matches at 8 bases. The sample was peripheral blood or thyroid tissue (not recorded which). This receptor was identified in a woman aged 18-35 years with Graves' hyperthyroidism. The CDR3 DNA is TGTGCCAGCAGCCAGGGGGCATATCAGCCCCAGCATTTT. It codes for CASSQGAYQPQHF. The whole variable domain, remainder taken from reference TRBV11-2 and TRBJ1-5, is EAGVAQSPRYKIIEKRQSVAFWCNPISGHATLYWYQQILGQGPKLLIQFQNNGVVDDSQLPKDRFSAERLKGVDSTLKIQPAKLEDSAVYLCASSQGAYQPQHFGDGTRLSIL.